This record looks at one T cell receptor beta chain sequence and its context. The antigen is unknown. Random hexamers were used to reverse transcribe an amount of roughly 0.5 to 1 ug RNA. MiXCR was run by TCRdb on the immunoSEQ multiplex PCR reads, yielding one entry per CDR3 protein. In the table there are 130,000 or so distinct CDR3 sequences, roughly 94% of which are singletons. There are 18 residues in the CDR3. CDR1 and CDR2 (germline): SGHRS, YFSETQ. The J segment lost 2 bases and the V segment lost 2 bases, leaving 15 bases of the junction unmatched. The source of the sample is a study of CD8 T cells in Susac syndrome. Overall study results and limits: Across the total CD8+ repertoires, 15 to 20 Susac-specific public clones were detected, and across the CD8+ TEMRA repertoires, several such clones were detected.

The sample comprised CD8+ T cells from PBMCs. The receptor's source is a human donor with Susac syndrome. The V gene is TRBV5-1, the J gene TRBJ2-7; TRBD1 agrees at 8 bases. The CDR3 DNA is TGCGCCAGCAGCTTATATGGGACAGGAGGTAGTACGGCCTACGAGCAGTACTTC. Amino acid sequence: CASSLYGTGGSTAYEQYF.